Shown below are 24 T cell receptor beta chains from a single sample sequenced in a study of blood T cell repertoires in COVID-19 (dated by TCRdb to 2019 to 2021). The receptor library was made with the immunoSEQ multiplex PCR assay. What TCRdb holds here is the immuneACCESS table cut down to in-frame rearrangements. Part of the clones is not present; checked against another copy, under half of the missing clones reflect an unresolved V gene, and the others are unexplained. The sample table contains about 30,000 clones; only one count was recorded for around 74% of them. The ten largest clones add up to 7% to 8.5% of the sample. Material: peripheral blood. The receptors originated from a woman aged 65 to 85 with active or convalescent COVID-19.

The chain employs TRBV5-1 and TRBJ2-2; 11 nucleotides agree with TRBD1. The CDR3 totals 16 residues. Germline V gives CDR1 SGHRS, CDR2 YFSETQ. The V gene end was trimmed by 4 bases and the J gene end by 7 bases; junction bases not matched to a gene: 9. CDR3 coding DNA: TGCGCCAGCAGCACTACCGGACAGGGGGCGTTCGGGGAGCTGTTTTTT. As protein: CASSTTGQGAFGELFF.

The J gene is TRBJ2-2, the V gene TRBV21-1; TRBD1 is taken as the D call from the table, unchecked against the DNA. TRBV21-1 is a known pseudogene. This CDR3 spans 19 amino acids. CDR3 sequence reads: CASSTSSCGTGWNTGELFF. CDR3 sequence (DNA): TGTGCCAGCAGTACCTCCTCTTGTGGGACAGGGTGGAACACCGGGGAGCTGTTTTTT.

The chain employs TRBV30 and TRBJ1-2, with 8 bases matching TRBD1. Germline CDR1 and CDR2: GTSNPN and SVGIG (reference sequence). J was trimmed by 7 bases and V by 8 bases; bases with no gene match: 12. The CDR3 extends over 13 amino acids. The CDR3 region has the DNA TGTGCCCAGGGGCAGGGGGCGCAACTTGGCTACACCTTC. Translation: CAQGQGAQLGYTF.

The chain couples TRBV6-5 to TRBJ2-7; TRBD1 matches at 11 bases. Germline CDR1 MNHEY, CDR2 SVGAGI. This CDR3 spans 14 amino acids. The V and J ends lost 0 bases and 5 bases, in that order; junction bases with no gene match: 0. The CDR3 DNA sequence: TGTGCCAGCAGTTACTCGGACAGGGGGCACGAGCAGTACTTC. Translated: CASSYSDRGHEQYF.

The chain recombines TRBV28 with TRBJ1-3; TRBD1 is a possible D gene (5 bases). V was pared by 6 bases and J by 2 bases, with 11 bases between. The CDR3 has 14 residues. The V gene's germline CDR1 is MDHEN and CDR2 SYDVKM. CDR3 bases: TGTGCCAGCAGCCCTGGGGGGGCTGGAAACACCATATATTTT. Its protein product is CASSPGGAGNTIYF.

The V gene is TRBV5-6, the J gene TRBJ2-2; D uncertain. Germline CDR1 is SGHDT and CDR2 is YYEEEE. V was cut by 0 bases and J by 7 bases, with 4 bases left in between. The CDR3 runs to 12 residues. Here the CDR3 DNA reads TGTGCCAGCAGCTTGGGTATCGGGGAGCTGTTTTTT. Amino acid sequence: CASSLGIGELFF. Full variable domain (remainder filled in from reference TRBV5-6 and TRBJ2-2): DAGVTQSPTHLIKTRGQQVTLRCSPKSGHDTVSWYQQALGQGPQFIFQYYEEEERQRGNFPDRFSGHQFPNYSSELNVNALLLGDSALYLCASSLGIGELFFGEGSRLTVL.

CDR3 sequence reads: CAWSRWGAMNTEAFF. The CDR3 bases are TGTGCCTGGAGTCGATGGGGCGCCATGAACACTGAAGCTTTCTTT. The chain carries TRBV30 and TRBJ1-1; a weak D match, TRBD1 (5 bases). V lost 2 bases to trimming and J lost 0 bases, with 13 bases between them. This CDR3 has 15 residues. CDR1 and CDR2 from the germline V gene are GTSNPN and SVGIG (reference sequence). Supplemented by reference TRBV30 and TRBJ1-1, the full variable domain reads SQTIHQWPATLVQPVGSPLSLECTVEGTSNPNLYWYRQAAGRGLQLLFYSVGIGQISSEVPQNLSASRPQDRQFILSSKKLLLSDSGFYLCAWSRWGAMNTEAFFGQGTRLTVV.

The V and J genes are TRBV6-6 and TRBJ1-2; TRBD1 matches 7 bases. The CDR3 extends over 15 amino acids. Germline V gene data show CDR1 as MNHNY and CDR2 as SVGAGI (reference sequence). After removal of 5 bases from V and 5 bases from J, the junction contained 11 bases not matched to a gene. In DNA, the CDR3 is TGTGCCAGCAGTACCTTAGGGGGCCAGGGGTATGGCTACACCTTC. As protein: CASSTLGGQGYGYTF.

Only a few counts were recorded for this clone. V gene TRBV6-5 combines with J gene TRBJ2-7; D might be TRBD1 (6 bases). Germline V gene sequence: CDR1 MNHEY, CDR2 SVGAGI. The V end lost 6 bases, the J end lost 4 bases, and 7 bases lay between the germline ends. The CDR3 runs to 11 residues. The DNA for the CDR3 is TGTGCCAGCAGAAGGGGGTACGAGCAGTACTTC. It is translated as CASRRGYEQYF.

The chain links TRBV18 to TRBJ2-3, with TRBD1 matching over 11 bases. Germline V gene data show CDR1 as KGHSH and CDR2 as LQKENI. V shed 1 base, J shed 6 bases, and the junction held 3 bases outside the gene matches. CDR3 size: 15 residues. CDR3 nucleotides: TGTGCCAGCTCACCACTGGGACAGGGGGAGGATACGCAGTATTTT. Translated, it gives CASSPLGQGEDTQYF.

Here the CDR3 reads CASSSDGRSGNTIYF. The CDR3 nucleotides read TGTGCCAGCAGTTCCGACGGGAGGTCTGGAAACACCATATATTTT. V gene TRBV6-5 combines with J gene TRBJ1-3, with unresolved D. V gave up 4 bases and J gave up 1 base, with 11 bases separating them. The CDR3 is 15 residues long. Per the germline V gene, CDR1 is MNHEY and CDR2 is SVGAGI.

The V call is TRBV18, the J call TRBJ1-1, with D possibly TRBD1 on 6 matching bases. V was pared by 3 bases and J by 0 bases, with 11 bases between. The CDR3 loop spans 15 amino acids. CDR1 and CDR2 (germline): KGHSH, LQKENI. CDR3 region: CASSPGGGLNTEAFF. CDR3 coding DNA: TGTGCCAGCTCACCGGGGGGGGGCTTGAACACTGAAGCTTTCTTT. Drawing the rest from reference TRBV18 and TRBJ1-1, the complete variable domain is NAGVMQNPRHLVRRRGQEARLRCSPMKGHSHVYWYRQLPEEGLKFMVYLQKENIIDESGMPKERFSAEFPKEGPSILRIQQVVRGDSAAYFCASSPGGGLNTEAFFGQGTRLTVV.

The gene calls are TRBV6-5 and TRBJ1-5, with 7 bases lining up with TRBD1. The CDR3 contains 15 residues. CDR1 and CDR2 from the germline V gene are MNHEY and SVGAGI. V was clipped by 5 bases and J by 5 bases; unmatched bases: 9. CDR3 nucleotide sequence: TGTGCCAGCAGTAGCGACAGGGTCTCCGATCAGCCCCAGCATTTT. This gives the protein CASSSDRVSDQPQHF.

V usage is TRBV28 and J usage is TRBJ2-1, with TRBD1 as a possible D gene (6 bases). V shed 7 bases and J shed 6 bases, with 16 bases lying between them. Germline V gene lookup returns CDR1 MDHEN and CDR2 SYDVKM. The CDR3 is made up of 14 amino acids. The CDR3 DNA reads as TGTGCCAGCATGGACAGACCCTTTGCCAATGAGCAGTTCTTC. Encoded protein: CASMDRPFANEQFF.

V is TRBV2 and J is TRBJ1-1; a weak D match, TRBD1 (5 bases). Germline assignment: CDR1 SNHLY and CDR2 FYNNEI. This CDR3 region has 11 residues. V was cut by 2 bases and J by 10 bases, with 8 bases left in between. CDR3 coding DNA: TGTGCCAGCAGTGAACAGGGTTTAGCTTTCTTT. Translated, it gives CASSEQGLAFF.

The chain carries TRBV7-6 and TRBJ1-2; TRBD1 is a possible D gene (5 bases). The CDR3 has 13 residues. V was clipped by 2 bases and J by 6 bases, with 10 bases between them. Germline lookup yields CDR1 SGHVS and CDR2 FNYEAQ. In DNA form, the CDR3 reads TGTGCCAGCAGCTTAACAGGTGTCCATGGCTACACCTTC. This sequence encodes CASSLTGVHGYTF. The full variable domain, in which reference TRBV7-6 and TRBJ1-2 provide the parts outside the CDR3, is GAGVSQSPRYKVTKRGQDVALRCDPISGHVSLYWYRQALGQGPEFLTYFNYEAQQDKSGLPNDRFSAERPEGSISTLTIQRTEQRDSAMYRCASSLTGVHGYTFGSGTRLTVV.

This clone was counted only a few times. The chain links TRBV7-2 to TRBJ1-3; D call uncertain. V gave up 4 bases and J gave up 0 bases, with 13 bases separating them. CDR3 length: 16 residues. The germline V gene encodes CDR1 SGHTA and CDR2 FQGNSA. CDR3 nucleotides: TGTGCCAGCAGCTCGGTGGGGAGGAACTCTGGAAACACCATATATTTT. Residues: CASSSVGRNSGNTIYF.

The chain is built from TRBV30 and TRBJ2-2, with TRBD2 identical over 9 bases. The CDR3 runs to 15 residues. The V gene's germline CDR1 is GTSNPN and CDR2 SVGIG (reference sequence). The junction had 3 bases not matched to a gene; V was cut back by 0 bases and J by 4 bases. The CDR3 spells CAWSVTSGVTGELFF. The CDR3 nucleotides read TGTGCCTGGAGTGTGACTAGCGGTGTCACCGGGGAGCTGTTTTTT.

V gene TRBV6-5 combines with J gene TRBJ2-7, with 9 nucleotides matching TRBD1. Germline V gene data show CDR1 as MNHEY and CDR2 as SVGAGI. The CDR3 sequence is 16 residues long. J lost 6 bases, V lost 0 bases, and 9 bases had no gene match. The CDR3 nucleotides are TGTGCCAGCAGTTACTCGATGGGGGACAGGGTGTCCGAGCAGTACTTC. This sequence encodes CASSYSMGDRVSEQYF.

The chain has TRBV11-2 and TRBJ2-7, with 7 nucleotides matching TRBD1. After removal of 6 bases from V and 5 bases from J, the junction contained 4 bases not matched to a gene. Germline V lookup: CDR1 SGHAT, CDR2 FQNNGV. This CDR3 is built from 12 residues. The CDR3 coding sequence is TGTGCCAGCAGACAGGGGATCCACGAGCAGTACTTC. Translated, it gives CASRQGIHEQYF.

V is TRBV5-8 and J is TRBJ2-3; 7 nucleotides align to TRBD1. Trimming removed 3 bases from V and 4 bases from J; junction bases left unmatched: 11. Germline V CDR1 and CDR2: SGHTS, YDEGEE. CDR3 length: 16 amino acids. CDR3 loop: CASSSRVQGISDTQYF. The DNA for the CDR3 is TGTGCCAGCAGCTCGAGGGTACAGGGGATATCAGATACGCAGTATTTT.

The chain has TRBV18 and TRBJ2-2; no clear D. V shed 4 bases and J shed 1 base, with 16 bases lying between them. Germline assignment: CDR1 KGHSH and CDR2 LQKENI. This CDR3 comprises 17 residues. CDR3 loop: CASSLLRQELNTGELFF. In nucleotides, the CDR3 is TGTGCCAGCTCACTTCTCCGACAAGAATTGAACACCGGGGAGCTGTTTTTT.

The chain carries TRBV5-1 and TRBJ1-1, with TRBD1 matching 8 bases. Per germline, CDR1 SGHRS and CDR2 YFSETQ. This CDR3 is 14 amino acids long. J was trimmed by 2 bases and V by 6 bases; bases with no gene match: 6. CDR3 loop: CASTAGGLNTEAFF. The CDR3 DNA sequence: TGCGCCAGCACCGCAGGGGGCTTAAACACTGAAGCTTTCTTT.

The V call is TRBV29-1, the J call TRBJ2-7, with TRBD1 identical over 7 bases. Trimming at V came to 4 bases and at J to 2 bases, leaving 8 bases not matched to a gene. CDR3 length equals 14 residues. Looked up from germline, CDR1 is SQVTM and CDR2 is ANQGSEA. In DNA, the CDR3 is TGCAGCGTTGGACCGGGACAGTCGACCTACGAGCAGTACTTC. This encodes CSVGPGQSTYEQYF.